The 21 T cell receptor beta chains below were found in one sample sequenced in a study of T-cell memory formation after mild COVID-19. TCRdb ran MiXCR on the 5' RACE reads and lists one entry per CDR3 protein. This sample has 310,000 or so distinct CDR3 sequences, with approximately 15% found just once. Sequencing was performed on PBMCs or a T cell subset sorted from them (not recorded which). Source of these receptors: a man aged 18 to 30 who had mild COVID-19 (a few samples of this study predate the infection). Cell type and time point are not known.

Ten or more counts support this clonotype. J is TRBJ1-4 and V is TRBV12-3 or TRBV12-4, with 8 positions matching TRBD1. The CDR3 has 15 amino acids. J was trimmed by 2 bases and V by 2 bases; bases with no gene match: 1. The CDR3 nucleotides are TGTGCCAGCAGTTTACAGGGGGCTACTAATGAAAAACTGTTTTTT. Translating gives CASSLQGATNEKLFF.

There are a few counts of this clonotype. The V call is TRBV2, the J call TRBJ2-7; TRBD2 matches at 7 bases. The CDR3 extends over 11 amino acids. V lost 11 bases, J lost 4 bases, and 5 bases stayed unmatched. CDR1 SNHLY and CDR2 FYNNEI come from the germline V gene. The CDR3 loop reads CAGAGDYEQYF. CDR3 coding DNA: TGTGCCGGCGCGGGAGATTACGAGCAGTACTTC.

The rearrangement joins TRBV7-3 to TRBJ2-1; D may be TRBD2 (6 bases). Looked up from germline, CDR1 is SGHTA and CDR2 is FQGTGA. CDR3 size: 13 residues. The ends were cut back, 2 bases at V and 7 bases at J, with 9 bases in the middle. CDR3 in amino acids: CASSLGGANEQFF. As DNA, the CDR3 is TGTGCCAGCAGCTTAGGCGGGGCTAATGAGCAGTTCTTC.

The rearrangement links TRBV7-2 to TRBJ1-2; tentatively, D is TRBD1 (5 bases). The CDR3 consists of 15 residues. Trimming left V 2 bases short and J 2 bases short, with 12 bases between. From germline, CDR1 is SGHTA and CDR2 FQGNSA. In DNA form, the CDR3 reads TGTGCCAGCAGCTTAAGGTCAGGGAAGAACTATGGCTACACCTTC. As protein: CASSLRSGKNYGYTF.

V is TRBV6-2 or TRBV6-3 and J is TRBJ1-1; 8 nucleotides line up with TRBD1. Trimming took 2 bases from V and 6 from J; bases not matched to a gene: 5. This CDR3 comprises 14 residues. The germline gives CDR1 MNHEY, CDR2 SVGEGT. CDR3 coding DNA: TGTGCCAGCAGTTACCTGGACAGGGTAGCTGAAGCTTTCTTT. It yields the protein CASSYLDRVAEAFF.

In its sample, this clonotype was seen a few times. The chain is built from TRBV6-2 or TRBV6-3 and TRBJ1-5, with a possible D match to TRBD1 (6 bases). V was clipped by 6 bases and J by 4 bases, with 19 bases between them. The CDR3 contains 16 residues. Germline V CDR1 and CDR2: MNHEY, SVGEGT. CDR3 DNA: TGTGCCAGCAGCCCGAACACACAGGGCTATAATCAGCCCCAGCATTTT. The encoded protein is CASSPNTQGYNQPQHF.

The rearrangement links TRBV6-5 to TRBJ1-3, with D uncertain. From germline, CDR1 is MNHEY and CDR2 SVGAGI. The CDR3 runs 14 residues. Trimming pared 6 bases from V and 0 bases from J, leaving 9 bases between. The CDR3 here is CASSRTSSGNTIYF. The CDR3 coding sequence is TGTGCCAGCAGCCGGACCTCCTCTGGAAACACCATATATTTT.

CDR3 bases: TGCGCCAGCAGCTCCGGACAGAGCGGGGTGGAGACCCAGTACTTC. This gives the protein CASSSGQSGVETQYF. The V call is TRBV4-3, the J call TRBJ2-5; tentatively, D is TRBD2 (7 bases). V was cut by 5 bases and J by 5 bases, with 18 bases left in between. Germline V gene data show CDR1 as LGHNA and CDR2 as YSLEER. CDR3 size: 15 residues.

This clonotype was counted at least ten times. The chain employs TRBV4-1 and TRBJ1-2; D unclear. V was shortened by 2 bases and J by 10 bases, with 23 bases between the two germline ends. CDR1 MGHRA and CDR2 YSYEKL come from the germline V gene. This CDR3 contains 16 residues. CDR3 coding DNA: TGCGCCAGCAGCCAACGGAGTCGTGGCGGTAGGGAGGACTACACCTTC. Encoded protein: CASSQRSRGGREDYTF.

The chain employs TRBV15 and TRBJ2-3; D remains unclear. V lost 0 bases, J lost 4 bases, and 11 bases lay in between. This CDR3 comprises 15 residues. Germline loops: CDR1 LNHNV, CDR2 YYDKDF (reference sequence). This CDR3 is CATSRDRSGADTQYF. For the CDR3, the DNA is TGTGCCACCAGCAGAGATCGTTCAGGTGCAGATACGCAGTATTTT.

This clonotype was seen a handful of times. The chain has TRBV6-5 and TRBJ1-1; D gene unclear. This CDR3 contains 11 residues. Germline CDR1 MNHEY, CDR2 SVGAGI. The germline V and J ends were trimmed by 7 bases and 0 bases, with 3 bases remaining between them. The CDR3 is CASILNTEAFF. The CDR3 nucleotides read TGTGCCAGCATTTTGAACACTGAAGCTTTCTTT.

This rearrangement joins TRBV6-5 to TRBJ1-2; perhaps TRBD1 as D (5 bases). The ends were cut back, 3 bases at V and 8 bases at J, with 13 bases in the middle. There are 13 residues in the CDR3. Germline loops: CDR1 MNHEY, CDR2 SVGAGI. The CDR3 region is CASSYGGEGGYTF. CDR3 DNA: TGTGCCAGCAGTTATGGGGGTGAGGGAGGCTACACCTTC.

This clonotype has more than one count but fewer than ten. The chain combines TRBV9 with TRBJ2-7, with 9 bases matching TRBD1. Unmatched junction bases numbered 6, after V lost 3 bases and J lost 5 bases. The CDR3 runs to 14 residues. Per the germline V gene, CDR1 is SGDLS and CDR2 is YYNGEE. CDR3 sequence: CASSGGQGFNEQYF. In nucleotides, the CDR3 is TGTGCCAGCAGCGGGGGACAGGGTTTCAACGAGCAGTACTTC.

This clonotype was detected only a few times. J is TRBJ1-1 and V is TRBV12-3 or TRBV12-4; the D is unclear. The germline V and J ends were trimmed by 3 bases and 1 base, with 9 bases remaining between them. The CDR3 contains 14 residues. CDR3 in amino acids: CASSFRSANTEAFF. In nucleotides, the CDR3 is TGTGCCAGCAGTTTTCGCTCTGCGAACACTGAAGCTTTCTTT.

The CDR3 region has the DNA TGTGCCAGCAGCCGCTTCTCAAATGGGCTGGGTGAAGCTTTCTTT. Its protein product is CASSRFSNGLGEAFF. The rearrangement joins TRBV7-2 to TRBJ1-1; D unclear. The CDR3 runs 15 residues. Trimming removed 5 bases from V and 7 bases from J, with 20 bases in between. Germline assignment: CDR1 SGHTA and CDR2 FQGNSA.

This clonotype was counted between two and nine times. J is TRBJ2-7 and V is TRBV7-2, with D hard to call. The CDR3 length is 14 residues. Germline CDR1 is SGHTA and CDR2 is FQGNSA. V was shortened by 1 base and J by 0 bases, with 7 bases between the two germline ends. The CDR3 DNA is TGTGCCAGCAGCTTAGAGAAGGGCTCCTACGAGCAGTACTTC. Translating it yields CASSLEKGSYEQYF.

CDR3 in amino acids: CASSLGRVLQETQYF. The CDR3 nucleotides are TGTGCCAGCAGCTTAGGGCGGGTCTTGCAAGAGACCCAGTACTTC. This chain joins TRBV7-8 and TRBJ2-5; D possibly corresponds to TRBD2 (5 bases). Germline CDR1 SGHVS, CDR2 FQNEAQ. The CDR3 contains 15 residues. Trimming took 1 base from V and 2 from J, leaving 11 bases between them.

This clonotype was seen more than once but under ten times. This chain links TRBV3-1 with TRBJ2-1; D call uncertain. In germline, CDR1 is LGHDT, CDR2 YNNKEL (reference sequence). V was pared by 0 bases and J by 7 bases, with 13 bases between. The CDR3 loop spans 15 amino acids. The CDR3, as DNA: TGTGCCAGCAGCCAAGAATCGGCCCCCTGGAATGAGCAGTTCTTC. Translating gives CASSQESAPWNEQFF.

This sequence joins TRBV2 and TRBJ2-5, with 14 bases aligning to TRBD2. Germline V gene lookup returns CDR1 SNHLY and CDR2 FYNNEI. The CDR3 contains 17 residues. Trimming took 5 bases from V and 0 from J; bases not matched to a gene: 5. The CDR3 here is CASSRTSGGMDQETQYF. For the CDR3, the DNA is TGTGCCAGCAGTAGGACTAGCGGGGGGATGGACCAAGAGACCCAGTACTTC. Full variable domain (outside the CDR3, taken from reference TRBV2 and TRBJ2-5): EPEVTQTPSHQVTQMGQEVILRCVPISNHLYFYWYRQILGQKVEFLVSFYNNEISEKSEIFDDQFSVERPDGSNFTLKIRSTKLEDSAMYFCASSRTSGGMDQETQYFGPGTRLLVL.

The rearrangement uses TRBV11-2 and TRBJ1-2; tentatively, D is TRBD1 (5 bases). V lost 3 bases, J lost 2 bases, and 16 bases lay in between. Germline V lookup: CDR1 SGHAT, CDR2 FQNNGV. This CDR3 spans 16 amino acids. This CDR3 is CASSFTQGLINYGYTF. In nucleotides, the CDR3 is TGTGCCAGCAGCTTTACGCAGGGCCTAATCAACTATGGCTACACCTTC.

The rearrangement links TRBV6-2 or TRBV6-3 to TRBJ2-7; 7 nucleotides align to TRBD2. Germline CDR1 MNHEY, CDR2 SVGEGT. The CDR3 consists of 15 residues. V was clipped by 8 bases and J by 3 bases; unmatched bases: 13. As DNA, the CDR3 is TGTGCCAGCCGACCCGGGGGGAGAGGGGTCTACGAGCAGTACGTC. It translates to CASRPGGRGVYEQYV.